This T cell receptor beta chain came from a study of blood T cell repertoires in COVID-19. The wider study: Acute and convalescent COVID-19 specimens originated in the United States, Italy and Spain. In each case, the material was cDNA or gDNA derived from T cells, B-cell-depleted T cells, or PBMCs.

This clone has just one count. TCRdb's copy holds only in-frame clones and misses some; the assay was immunoSEQ multiplex PCR. The data hold over 250,000 clones, with about 87% observed a single time. This CDR3 is built from 15 residues. The junction had 8 bases not matched to a gene; V was cut back by 6 bases and J by 2 bases. In germline, CDR1 is MDHEN, CDR2 SYDVKM. This study enrolled people aged about 18 to 95 from around 25 US geographic areas. Participants had their cohort set by participant-reported clinical history. The sequencing sample was made of PBMCs or T cells enriched from blood (not recorded which). The receptor comes from a woman aged 45-65 years who had recovered from COVID-19. The gene calls are TRBV28 and TRBJ2-5, with 8 nucleotides matching TRBD1. The CDR3 sequence: CASRGADRAQETQYF. CDR3 DNA sequence: TGTGCCAGCAGGGGGGCGGACAGGGCGCAAGAGACCCAGTACTTC.